Below are 6 T cell receptor beta chains sequenced from a single sample in a study of blood T cell repertoires in COVID-19. Measured with immunoSEQ multiplex PCR; TCRdb has only the in-frame clones, and not every one. The data show roughly 430,000 clones, with 88% seen just once and 2% to 2.5% held by the top ten. Sequenced input: PBMCs or T cells enriched from blood (not recorded which). These receptors were obtained from a woman aged 35 to 49 with acute COVID-19.

This clone was detected only once. The chain has TRBV10-3 and TRBJ2-1; 11 bases match TRBD2. V was clipped by 0 bases and J by 7 bases; unmatched bases: 5. This CDR3 spans 16 amino acids. Germline assignment: CDR1 ENHRY and CDR2 SYGVKD. CDR3 loop: CAISESWGLAVNEQFF. The CDR3 coding sequence is TGTGCCATCAGTGAGTCATGGGGACTAGCGGTTAATGAGCAGTTCTTC.

The chain uses TRBV24-1 and TRBJ1-2; D might be TRBD1 (5 bases). This CDR3 spans 18 amino acids. The V gene's germline CDR1 is KGHDR and CDR2 SFDVKD. V was pared by 2 bases and J by 3 bases, with 21 bases between. DNA for the CDR3: TGTGCCACCAGTGATTCCCGACCCAGTCGGGGGGAAGACTATGGCTACACCTTC. This encodes CATSDSRPSRGEDYGYTF.

This chain uses TRBV7-2 with TRBJ2-5; D uncertain. Germline V gene lookup returns CDR1 SGHTA and CDR2 FQGNSA. Trimming pared 1 base from V and 5 bases from J, leaving 8 bases between. The CDR3 is 13 residues long. DNA for the CDR3: TGTGCCAGCAGCTTAGTGAGGCGGGAGACCCAGTACTTC. Its protein is CASSLVRRETQYF.

The rearrangement uses TRBV15 and TRBJ2-1; D ambiguous. This CDR3 has 14 amino acids. V dropped 6 bases and J dropped 0 bases, with 9 bases sitting between them. Germline V gene sequence: CDR1 LNHNV, CDR2 YYDKDF (reference sequence). The CDR3 bases are TGTGCCACCAGAGAAACCAGCTCCTACAATGAGCAGTTCTTC. This sequence encodes CATRETSSYNEQFF.

The chain combines TRBV27 with TRBJ2-7; TRBD1 might be the D (6 bases). The CDR3 consists of 14 residues. With 8 bases removed from V and 2 bases from J, the gap between germline ends came to 16 bases. CDR1 and CDR2 from the germline V gene are MNHEY and SMNVEV (reference sequence). The CDR3 nucleotides read TGTGCCAGCGGCCTCAGGGGTATGGCCTACGAGCAGTACTTC. This translates into CASGLRGMAYEQYF.

V gene TRBV27 combines with J gene TRBJ2-2, with TRBD2 as a possible D gene (5 bases). CDR3 length: 16 amino acids. The V and J ends lost 5 bases and 7 bases respectively, with 20 bases between them. Per the germline V gene, CDR1 is MNHEY and CDR2 is SMNVEV (reference sequence). CDR3 coding DNA: TGTGCCAGCAGTCCTCCAATGCGGGTTGGAATCGGGGAGCTGTTTTTT. Translating it yields CASSPPMRVGIGELFF.